This T cell receptor beta chain was identified in a study of blood T cell repertoires in COVID-19. Original handling: Cell counts per sample came from amplifying reference gene primers. TCRdb's copy holds only in-frame clones and misses some; the assay was immunoSEQ multiplex PCR. D and trimming come from the DNA, and the V and J calls and clone size come from that table. The sample lists 90,000 or so clones; more than 65% were seen once. The V gene's germline CDR1 is SGHRS and CDR2 YFSETQ. Trimming took off 7 bases at V and 3 bases at J, with 15 bases between the two ends. The CDR3 extends over 14 amino acids.

This sequence originates from a man aged 55 to 70 with acute or convalescent COVID-19. The rearrangement joins TRBV5-1 to TRBJ2-3; D not resolved. The material sequenced was peripheral blood. CDR3 protein: CASGNPDVTDTQYF. CDR3 nucleotide sequence: TGCGCCAGCGGCAATCCAGATGTGACAGATACGCAGTATTTT.